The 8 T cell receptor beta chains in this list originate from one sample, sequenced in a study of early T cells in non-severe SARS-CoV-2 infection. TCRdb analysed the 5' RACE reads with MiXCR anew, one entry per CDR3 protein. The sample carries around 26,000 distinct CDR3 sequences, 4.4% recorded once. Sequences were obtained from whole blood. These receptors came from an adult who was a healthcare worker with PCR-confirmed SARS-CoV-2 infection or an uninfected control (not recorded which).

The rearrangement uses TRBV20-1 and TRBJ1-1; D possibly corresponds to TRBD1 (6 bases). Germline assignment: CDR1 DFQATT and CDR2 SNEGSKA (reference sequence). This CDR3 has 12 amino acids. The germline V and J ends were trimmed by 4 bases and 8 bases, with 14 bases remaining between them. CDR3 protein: CSATGTSSEAFF. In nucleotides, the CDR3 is TGCAGTGCTACCGGGACAAGCTCAGAAGCTTTCTTT.

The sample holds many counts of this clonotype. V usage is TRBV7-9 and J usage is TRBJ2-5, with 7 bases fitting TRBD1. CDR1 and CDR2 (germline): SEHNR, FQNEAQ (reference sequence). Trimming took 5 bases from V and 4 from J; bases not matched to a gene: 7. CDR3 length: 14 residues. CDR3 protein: CASSQGQVSETQYF. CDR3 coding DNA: TGTGCCAGCAGCCAAGGACAGGTTTCAGAGACCCAGTACTTC. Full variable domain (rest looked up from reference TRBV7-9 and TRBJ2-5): DTGVSQNPRHKITKRGQNVTFRCDPISEHNRLYWYRQTLGQGPEFLTYFQNEAQLEKSRLLSDRFSAERPKGSFSTLEIQRTEQGDSAMYLCASSQGQVSETQYFGPGTRLLVL.

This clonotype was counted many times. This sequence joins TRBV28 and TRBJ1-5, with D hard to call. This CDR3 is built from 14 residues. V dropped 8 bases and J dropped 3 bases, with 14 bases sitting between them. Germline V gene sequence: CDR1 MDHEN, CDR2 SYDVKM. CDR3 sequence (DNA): TGTGCCAGCTGTACCCTCCAGGTCAATCAGCCCCAGCATTTT. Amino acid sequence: CASCTLQVNQPQHF.

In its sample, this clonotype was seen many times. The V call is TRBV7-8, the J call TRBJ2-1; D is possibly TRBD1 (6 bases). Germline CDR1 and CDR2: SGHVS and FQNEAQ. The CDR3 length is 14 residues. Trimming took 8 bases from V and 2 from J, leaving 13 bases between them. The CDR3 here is CASSLQGPYNEQFF. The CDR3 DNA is TGTGCCAGCTCCCTACAGGGTCCCTACAATGAGCAGTTCTTC.

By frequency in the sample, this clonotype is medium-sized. CDR3 sequence reads: CATSDFGTGQGMDTQYF. The CDR3 nucleotides read TGTGCCACCAGTGATTTTGGTACGGGACAGGGAATGGATACGCAGTATTTT. This sequence joins TRBV24-1 and TRBJ2-3; TRBD1 matches at 9 bases. The CDR3 length is 17 residues. Unmatched junction bases numbered 10, after V lost 1 base and J lost 6 bases. Germline lookup yields CDR1 KGHDR and CDR2 SFDVKD.

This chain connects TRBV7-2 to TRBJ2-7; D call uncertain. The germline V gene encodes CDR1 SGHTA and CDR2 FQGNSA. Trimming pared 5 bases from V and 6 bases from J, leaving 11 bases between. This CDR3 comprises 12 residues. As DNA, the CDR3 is TGTGCCAGCAGCCCGCGGACGGGCGAGCAGTACTTC. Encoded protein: CASSPRTGEQYF.

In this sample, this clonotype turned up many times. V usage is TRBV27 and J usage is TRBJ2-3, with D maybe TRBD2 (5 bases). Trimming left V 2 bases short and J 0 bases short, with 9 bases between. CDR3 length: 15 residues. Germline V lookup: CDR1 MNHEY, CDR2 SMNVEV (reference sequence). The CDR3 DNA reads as TGTGCCAGCAGTTTACTAGCTCCTAGCACAGATACGCAGTATTTT. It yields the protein CASSLLAPSTDTQYF.

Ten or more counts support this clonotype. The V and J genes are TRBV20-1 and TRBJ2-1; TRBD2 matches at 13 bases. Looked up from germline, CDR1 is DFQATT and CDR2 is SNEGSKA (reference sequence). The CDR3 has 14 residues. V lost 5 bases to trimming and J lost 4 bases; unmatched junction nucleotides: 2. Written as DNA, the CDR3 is TGCAGTGCTTGGACTAGCGGGAGATACAATGAGCAGTTCTTC. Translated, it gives CSAWTSGRYNEQFF.